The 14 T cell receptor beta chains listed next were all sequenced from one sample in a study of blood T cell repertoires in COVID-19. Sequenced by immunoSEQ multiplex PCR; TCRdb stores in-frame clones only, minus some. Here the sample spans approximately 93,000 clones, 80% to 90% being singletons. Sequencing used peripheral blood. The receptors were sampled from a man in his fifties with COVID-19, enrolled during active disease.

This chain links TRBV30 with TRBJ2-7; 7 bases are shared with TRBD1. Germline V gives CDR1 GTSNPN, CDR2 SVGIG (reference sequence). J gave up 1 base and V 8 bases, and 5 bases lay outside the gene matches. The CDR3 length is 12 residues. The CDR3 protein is CAGSGGSYEQYF. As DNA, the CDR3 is TGTGCCGGGTCAGGGGGTTCCTACGAGCAGTACTTC.

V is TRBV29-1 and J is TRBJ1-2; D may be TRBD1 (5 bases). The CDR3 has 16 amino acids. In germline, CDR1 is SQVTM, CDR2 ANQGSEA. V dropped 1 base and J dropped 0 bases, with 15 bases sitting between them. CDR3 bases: TGCAGCGTTGAAGCCTTATCTGACAGAGCTAACTATGGCTACACCTTC. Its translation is CSVEALSDRANYGYTF.

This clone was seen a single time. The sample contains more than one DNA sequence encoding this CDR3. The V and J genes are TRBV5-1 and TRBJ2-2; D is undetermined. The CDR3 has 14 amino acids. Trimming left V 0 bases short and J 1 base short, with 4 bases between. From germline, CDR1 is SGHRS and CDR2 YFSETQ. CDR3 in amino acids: CASSLDGNTGELFF. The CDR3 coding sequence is TGCGCCAGCAGCTTGGACGGGAACACCGGGGAGCTGTTTTTT.

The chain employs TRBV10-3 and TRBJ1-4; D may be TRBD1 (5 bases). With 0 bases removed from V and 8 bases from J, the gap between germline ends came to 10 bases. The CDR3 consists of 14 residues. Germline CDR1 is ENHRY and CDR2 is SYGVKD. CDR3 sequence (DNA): TGTGCCATCAGTGAGTCGCAGGGTAGCGAAAAACTGTTTTTT. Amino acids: CAISESQGSEKLFF.

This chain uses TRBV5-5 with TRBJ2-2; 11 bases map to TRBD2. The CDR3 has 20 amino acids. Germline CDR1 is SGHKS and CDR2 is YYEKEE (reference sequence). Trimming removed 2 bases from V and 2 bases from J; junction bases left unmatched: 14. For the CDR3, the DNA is TGTGCCAGCAGCTTTAGACTAGCGGGGCCCGGCGGGATTAACACCGGGGAGCTGTTTTTT. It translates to CASSFRLAGPGGINTGELFF.

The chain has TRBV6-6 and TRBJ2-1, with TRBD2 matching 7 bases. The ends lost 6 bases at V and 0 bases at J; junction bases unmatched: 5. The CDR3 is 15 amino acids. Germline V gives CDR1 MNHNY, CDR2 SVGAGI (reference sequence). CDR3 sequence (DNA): TGTGCCAGCAGAGAGTCGGGGGGCTCCTACAATGAGCAGTTCTTC. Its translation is CASRESGGSYNEQFF.

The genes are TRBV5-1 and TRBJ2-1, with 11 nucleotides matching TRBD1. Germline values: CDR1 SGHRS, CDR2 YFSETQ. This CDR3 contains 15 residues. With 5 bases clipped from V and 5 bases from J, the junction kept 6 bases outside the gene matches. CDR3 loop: CASSYPGQGDNEQFF. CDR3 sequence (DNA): TGCGCCAGCAGTTATCCGGGACAGGGGGACAATGAGCAGTTCTTC.

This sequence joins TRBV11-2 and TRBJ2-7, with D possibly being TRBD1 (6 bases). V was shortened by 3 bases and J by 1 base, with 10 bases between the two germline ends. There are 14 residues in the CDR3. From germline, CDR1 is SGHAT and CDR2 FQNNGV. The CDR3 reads CASSFTDSSYEQYF. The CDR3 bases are TGTGCCAGCAGCTTCACGGACAGTTCCTACGAGCAGTACTTC.

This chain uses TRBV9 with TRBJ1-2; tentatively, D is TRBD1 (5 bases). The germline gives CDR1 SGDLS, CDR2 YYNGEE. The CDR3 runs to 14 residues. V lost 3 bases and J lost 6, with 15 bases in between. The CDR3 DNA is TGTGCCAGCAGCGCCCCGGGGGGTAATGATGGCTACACCTTC. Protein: CASSAPGGNDGYTF. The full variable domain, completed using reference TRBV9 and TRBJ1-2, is DSGVTQTPKHLITATGQRVTLRCSPRSGDLSVYWYQQSLDQGLQFLIQYYNGEERAKGNILERFSAQQFPDLHSELNLSSLELGDSALYFCASSAPGGNDGYTFGSGTRLTVV.

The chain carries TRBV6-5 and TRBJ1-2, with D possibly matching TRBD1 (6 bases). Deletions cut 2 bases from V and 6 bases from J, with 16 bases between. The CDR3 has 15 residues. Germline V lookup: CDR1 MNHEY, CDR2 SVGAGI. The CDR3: CASSYEGTSSDGYTF. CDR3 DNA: TGTGCCAGCAGTTACGAAGGGACATCTTCCGATGGCTACACCTTC.

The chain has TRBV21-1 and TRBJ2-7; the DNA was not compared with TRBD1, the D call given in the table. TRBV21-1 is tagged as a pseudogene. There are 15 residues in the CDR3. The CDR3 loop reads CASSKGTGDSYEQYF. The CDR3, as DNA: TGTGCCAGCAGCAAAGGCACAGGGGACTCCTACGAGCAGTACTTC.

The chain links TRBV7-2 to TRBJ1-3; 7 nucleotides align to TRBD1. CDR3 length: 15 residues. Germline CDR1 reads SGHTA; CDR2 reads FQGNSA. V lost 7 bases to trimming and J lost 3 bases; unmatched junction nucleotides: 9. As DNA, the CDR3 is TGTGCCAGCAAGGCGAGACAGGGTTTTGGAAACACCATATATTTT. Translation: CASKARQGFGNTIYF.

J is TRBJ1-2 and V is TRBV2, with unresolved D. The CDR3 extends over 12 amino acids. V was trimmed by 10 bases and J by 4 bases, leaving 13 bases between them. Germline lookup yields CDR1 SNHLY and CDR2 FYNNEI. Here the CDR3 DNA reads TGTGCCATCCCCCGAGGTATCTATGGCTACACCTTC. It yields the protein CAIPRGIYGYTF.

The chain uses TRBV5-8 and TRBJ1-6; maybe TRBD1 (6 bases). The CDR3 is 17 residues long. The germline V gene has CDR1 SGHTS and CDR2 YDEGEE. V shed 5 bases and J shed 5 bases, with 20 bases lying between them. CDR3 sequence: CASSLRTGTQNNSPLHF. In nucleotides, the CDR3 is TGTGCCAGCAGTCTACGGACCGGGACACAGAATAATTCACCCCTCCACTTT.